These T cell receptor beta chains were read from a single sample in a study of tumor-infiltrating lymphocytes in primary liver carcinoma. MiXCR, applied by TCRdb to the multiplex PCR reads, yields one record per CDR3 protein. The sample records 330,000 or so distinct CDR3 sequences, 65% being singletons. The specimen sequenced was peripheral blood. These receptors all stem from a man in his forties with primary liver carcinoma and hepatitis B virus infection. CDR3s include the opening cysteine and the closing phenylalanine or tryptophan. Fields, in order: CDR3 protein, clone size, CDR3 length, J gene, V gene, D gene. A D gene is named only where the DNA matches it firmly. A row's size may be missing; if present it is once, few, many or a size class.

CDR3: CASSQGTGGYGYTF
size: many
length: 14
J: TRBJ1-2
V: TRBV4-1
D: TRBD1

CDR3: CASRGGSSYNEQFF
size: many
length: 14
J: TRBJ2-1
V: TRBV14
D: TRBD2

CDR3: CASSLILGPYEQCF
size: .
length: 14
J: TRBJ2-7
V: TRBV11-2
D: .

CDR3: CATSERLAGAQYF
size: .
length: 13
J: TRBJ2-3
V: TRBV24-1
D: TRBD2

CDR3: CASSLGLAGLNEQFF
size: few
length: 15
J: TRBJ2-1
V: TRBV5-1
D: TRBD2

CDR3: CASSETGEAGELFF
size: .
length: 14
J: TRBJ2-2
V: TRBV10-1
D: .

CDR3: CASSSGQDNEQLF
size: .
length: 13
J: TRBJ2-1
V: TRBV7-9
D: .

CDR3: CAGRLGEETQYF
size: .
length: 12
J: TRBJ2-5
V: TRBV6-6
D: .

CDR3: CAGSSRTTAGGPDQYF
size: .
length: 16
J: TRBJ2-7
V: TRBV6-5
D: TRBD2

CDR3: CASSLTVNTGELFF
size: many
length: 14
J: TRBJ2-2
V: TRBV6-5
D: .

CDR3: CASSHGTSVLEQYF
size: many
length: 14
J: TRBJ2-7
V: TRBV4-1
D: TRBD2

CDR3: CASSRGAANEKLFF
size: once
length: 14
J: TRBJ1-4
V: TRBV2
D: TRBD1

CDR3: CASPRSTEELFF
size: .
length: 12
J: TRBJ2-2
V: TRBV11-2
D: .

CDR3: CASSTGTASSYEQYF
size: few
length: 15
J: TRBJ2-7
V: TRBV6-5
D: .

CDR3: CTSRWDRVMTEAFF
size: .
length: 14
J: TRBJ1-1
V: TRBV11-2
D: TRBD1

CDR3: CASRPGQGGSGELFF
size: few
length: 15
J: TRBJ2-2
V: TRBV7-9
D: TRBD1

CDR3: CASSQGGDLAREGNEQFF
size: .
length: 18
J: TRBJ2-1
V: TRBV4-1
D: .

CDR3: CSASQPQHF
size: many
length: 9
J: TRBJ1-5
V: TRBV29-1
D: .

CDR3: CASSERQGAQGNEQFF
size: few
length: 16
J: TRBJ2-1
V: TRBV6-1
D: TRBD1

CDR3: CATSDFGRESTDTQYF
size: many
length: 16
J: TRBJ2-3
V: TRBV24-1
D: .

CDR3: CSVGRELSTDTQYF
size: .
length: 14
J: TRBJ2-3
V: TRBV29-1
D: .

CDR3: CASSYNGNNEQFF
size: many
length: 13
J: TRBJ2-1
V: TRBV6-2/TRBV6-3
D: .

CDR3: CASSLGSPGEKLFF
size: .
length: 14
J: TRBJ1-4
V: TRBV5-1
D: .

CDR3: CASSEALQGPFYGYTF
size: few
length: 16
J: TRBJ1-2
V: TRBV6-1
D: .

CDR3: CASRPLGLGTDTQYF
size: .
length: 15
J: TRBJ2-3
V: TRBV11-1
D: .

CDR3: CASSLLGQAFEAFF
size: .
length: 14
J: TRBJ1-1
V: TRBV12-3/TRBV12-4
D: TRBD1

CDR3: CASSRTGSSGANVLTF
size: many
length: 16
J: TRBJ2-6
V: TRBV6-2/TRBV6-3
D: TRBD1

CDR3: CATFFSRDRSSYEQYF
size: .
length: 16
J: TRBJ2-7
V: TRBV6-2/TRBV6-3
D: .

CDR3: CASSPEWAGGDRQYF
size: .
length: 15
J: TRBJ2-3
V: TRBV11-2
D: TRBD2

CDR3: CASMVSLGNTEAFF
size: .
length: 14
J: TRBJ1-1
V: TRBV5-4
D: .

CDR3: CASRGDRWGTHEQYF
size: .
length: 15
J: TRBJ2-7
V: TRBV12-3/TRBV12-4
D: .

CDR3: CASSPRVTNNNEQLF
size: .
length: 15
J: TRBJ2-1
V: TRBV11-2
D: .

CDR3: CANSSVRNTEAFF
size: .
length: 13
J: TRBJ1-1
V: TRBV11-2
D: .

CDR3: CASTDRVGISTDTQYF
size: few
length: 16
J: TRBJ2-3
V: TRBV6-2/TRBV6-3
D: TRBD1